These 16 T cell receptor beta chains were all obtained from the same sample, sequenced in a study of cytomegalovirus exposure and HLA in healthy donors. Vbeta (60) and Jbeta (13) primers were used in the PCR. Here immunoSEQ multiplex PCR was the method, and the copy in TCRdb shows in-frame clones only, minus some. Among roughly 150,000 clones listed, more than 70% were seen once. Input material: PBMCs. These receptors all come from a young man in good health and CMV-seronegative.

The gene calls are TRBV6-1 and TRBJ2-5; 11 bases agree with TRBD2. Germline V gene data show CDR1 as MNHNS and CDR2 as SASEGT. The V gene end was trimmed by 4 bases and the J gene end by 2 bases; junction bases not matched to a gene: 9. The CDR3 loop spans 17 amino acids. The chain's CDR3 is CASSGGTSGLLQETQYF. The CDR3 DNA follows: TGTGCCAGCAGTGGGGGGACTAGCGGATTATTACAAGAGACCCAGTACTTC.

The genes are TRBV30 and TRBJ1-1; the match to TRBD1 covers 9 bases. From germline, CDR1 is GTSNPN and CDR2 SVGIG (reference sequence). There are 12 residues in the CDR3. The ends lost 1 base at V and 11 bases at J; junction bases unmatched: 5. The CDR3 sequence is CAWSGYRGLAFF. The CDR3 coding sequence is TGTGCCTGGAGTGGGTACAGGGGGCTGGCTTTCTTT. The whole variable domain, filled in from reference TRBV30 and TRBJ1-1, reads SQTIHQWPATLVQPVGSPLSLECTVEGTSNPNLYWYRQAAGRGLQLLFYSVGIGQISSEVPQNLSASRPQDRQFILSSKKLLLSDSGFYLCAWSGYRGLAFFGQGTRLTVV.

The rearrangement uses TRBV7-9 and TRBJ2-7; possibly TRBD1 for D (5 bases). The V and J ends lost 7 bases and 0 bases respectively, with 13 bases between them. Germline CDR1 reads SEHNR; CDR2 reads FQNEAQ (reference sequence). The CDR3 extends over 14 amino acids. The CDR3 loop reads CASTPTDSSYEQYF. The CDR3 DNA follows: TGTGCCAGCACCCCGACAGATAGCTCCTACGAGCAGTACTTC.

V usage is TRBV30 and J usage is TRBJ2-1, with 7 bases matching TRBD2. The V gene's germline CDR1 is GTSNPN and CDR2 SVGIG (reference sequence). The CDR3 has 16 residues. The junction had 19 bases not matched to a gene; V was cut back by 4 bases and J by 10 bases. CDR3 bases: TGTGCCTGGATGCCCTTAGGCGGGAGTTGGGGGAGAGAGCAGTTCTTC. Encoded protein: CAWMPLGGSWGREQFF.

The DNA of the CDR3 is TGTGCCACCGGAAGGACAGGGGGCTCCTACGAGCAGTACTTC. It is translated as CATGRTGGSYEQYF. The V and J genes are TRBV6-5 and TRBJ2-7; 10 bases align to TRBD1. Looked up from germline, CDR1 is MNHEY and CDR2 is SVGAGI. The CDR3 contains 14 residues. Unmatched junction bases numbered 6, after V lost 10 bases and J lost 0 bases.

V is TRBV2 and J is TRBJ2-7, with a possible D match to TRBD1 (6 bases). This CDR3 contains 15 residues. Germline assignment: CDR1 SNHLY and CDR2 FYNNEI. The V end was cut by 4 bases, the J end by 0 bases, with 13 bases between. The CDR3 protein is CASSVARGNSYEQYF. CDR3 nucleotides: TGTGCCAGCAGTGTGGCGAGGGGGAACTCCTACGAGCAGTACTTC.

The chain combines TRBV30 with TRBJ1-4; 10 nucleotides align to TRBD1. Germline CDR1 reads GTSNPN; CDR2 reads SVGIG (reference sequence). This CDR3 spans 13 amino acids. V was clipped by 4 bases and J by 5 bases; unmatched bases: 1. As DNA, the CDR3 is TGTGCCTGGATGGACAGGGGGAATGAAAAACTGTTTTTT. This gives the protein CAWMDRGNEKLFF.

The gene calls are TRBV2 and TRBJ1-2; 7 bases match TRBD1. Germline trimming cut 4 bases from V and 5 bases from J; bases unmatched to any gene: 7. The germline V gene has CDR1 SNHLY and CDR2 FYNNEI. The CDR3 consists of 14 residues. CDR3 DNA sequence: TGTGCCAGCAGTGGTACAGGGGCCGGGTATGGCTACACCTTC. Translation: CASSGTGAGYGYTF. Full variable domain (rest looked up from reference TRBV2 and TRBJ1-2): EPEVTQTPSHQVTQMGQEVILRCVPISNHLYFYWYRQILGQKVEFLVSFYNNEISEKSEIFDDQFSVERPDGSNFTLKIRSTKLEDSAMYFCASSGTGAGYGYTFGSGTRLTVV.

Of note for this clone: A read error may produce the germline difference seen at one junction end. This chain uses TRBV2 with TRBJ2-5, with 8 bases lining up with TRBD1. The CDR3 consists of 14 residues. The germline gives CDR1 SNHLY, CDR2 FYNNEI. The chain's CDR3 is CASMTDRAQETLYF. CDR3 in DNA: TGTGCCAGCATGACGGACAGGGCGCAAGAGACCCTGTACTTC.

With regard to this clone: Relative to the germline gene, one junction end is altered; a read error may explain this. The sample holds other DNA sequences that translate to the same CDR3. The rearrangement uses TRBV13 and TRBJ2-7; 11 bases match TRBD1. This CDR3 region has 14 residues. The V gene's germline CDR1 is PRHDT and CDR2 FYEKMQ (reference sequence). The CDR3 region is CASSLGTGGYEQYF. DNA of the CDR3: TGTGCCAGCAGCCTAGGGACAGGGGGCTACGAGCAGTACTTC.

V usage is TRBV7-9 and J usage is TRBJ2-5, with D possibly matching TRBD2 (6 bases). Trimming stripped 8 bases from V and 10 bases from J, with 14 bases between. Per germline, CDR1 SEHNR and CDR2 FQNEAQ (reference sequence). The CDR3 runs to 11 residues. The CDR3 coding sequence is TGTGCCAGCGGGGTTGGCGGGGACCAGTACTTC. Its protein product is CASGVGGDQYF.

The V and J genes are TRBV9 and TRBJ2-1; 7 positions match TRBD1. J gave up 9 bases and V 4 bases, and 16 bases lay outside the gene matches. The V gene's germline CDR1 is SGDLS and CDR2 YYNGEE. This CDR3 is 16 amino acids long. This CDR3 is CASSRRQGSPTTEQFF. In DNA, the CDR3 is TGTGCCAGCAGCCGACGACAGGGATCGCCTACAACTGAGCAGTTCTTC. The full variable domain, rest sourced from reference TRBV9 and TRBJ2-1, is DSGVTQTPKHLITATGQRVTLRCSPRSGDLSVYWYQQSLDQGLQFLIQYYNGEERAKGNILERFSAQQFPDLHSELNLSSLELGDSALYFCASSRRQGSPTTEQFFGPGTRLTVL.

The chain links TRBV2 to TRBJ1-1; D is undetermined. Germline CDR1 is SNHLY and CDR2 is FYNNEI. This CDR3 has 13 amino acids. Trimming took off 8 bases at V and 1 base at J, with 11 bases between the two ends. As DNA, the CDR3 is TGTGCCAGCTCCGAGAGGGCGAACACTGAAGCTTTCTTT. Amino acids: CASSERANTEAFF.

The J gene is TRBJ2-5, the V gene TRBV7-9; TRBD1 matches 7 bases. Germline V gene lookup returns CDR1 SEHNR and CDR2 FQNEAQ (reference sequence). The junction had 9 bases not matched to a gene; V was cut back by 1 base and J by 4 bases. This CDR3 region has 16 residues. As DNA, the CDR3 is TGTGCCAGCAGCTTAGTGGGATTGACAGGGTTAGAGACCCAGTACTTC. As protein: CASSLVGLTGLETQYF.

The chain joins TRBV7-3 to TRBJ1-1, with D maybe TRBD1 (5 bases). V was trimmed by 4 bases and J by 3 bases, leaving 9 bases between them. This CDR3 contains 13 residues. CDR1 is SGHTA, CDR2 FQGTGA, per germline. CDR3 protein: CASSSGLYTEAFF. In nucleotides, the CDR3 is TGTGCCAGCAGCTCAGGGCTCTACACTGAAGCTTTCTTT. The complete variable domain, with remaining parts taken from reference TRBV7-3 and TRBJ1-1, reads GAGVSQTPSNKVTEKGKYVELRCDPISGHTALYWYRQSLGQGPEFLIYFQGTGAADDSGLPNDRFFAVRPEGSVSTLKIQRTERGDSAVYLCASSSGLYTEAFFGQGTRLTVV.

The chain combines TRBV5-4 with TRBJ1-5; D gene uncertain. CDR1 SGHNT and CDR2 YYREEE come from the germline V gene (reference sequence). This CDR3 is 16 amino acids long. V shed 4 bases and J shed 2 bases, with 16 bases lying between them. CDR3 sequence (DNA): TGTGCCAGCAGCCAAGAACCCGGGGAAGGCAATCAGCCCCAGCATTTT. Its protein product is CASSQEPGEGNQPQHF.